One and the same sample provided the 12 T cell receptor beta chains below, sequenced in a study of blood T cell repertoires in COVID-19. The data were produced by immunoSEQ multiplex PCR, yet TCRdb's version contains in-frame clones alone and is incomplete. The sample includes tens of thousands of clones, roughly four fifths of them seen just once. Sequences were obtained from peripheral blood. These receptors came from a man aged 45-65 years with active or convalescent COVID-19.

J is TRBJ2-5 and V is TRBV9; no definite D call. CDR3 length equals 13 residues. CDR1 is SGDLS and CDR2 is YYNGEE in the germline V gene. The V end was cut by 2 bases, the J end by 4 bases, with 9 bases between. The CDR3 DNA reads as TGTGCCAGCAGCGTTCAGGATGGAGAGACCCAGTACTTC. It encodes CASSVQDGETQYF. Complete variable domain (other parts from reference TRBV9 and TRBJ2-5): DSGVTQTPKHLITATGQRVTLRCSPRSGDLSVYWYQQSLDQGLQFLIQYYNGEERAKGNILERFSAQQFPDLHSELNLSSLELGDSALYFCASSVQDGETQYFGPGTRLLVL.

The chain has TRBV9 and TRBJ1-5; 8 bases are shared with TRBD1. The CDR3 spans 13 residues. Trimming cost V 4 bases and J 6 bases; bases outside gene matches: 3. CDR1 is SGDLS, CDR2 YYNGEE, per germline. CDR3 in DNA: TGTGCCAGCAGCCGGACAGGGACTCAGCCCCAGCATTTT. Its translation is CASSRTGTQPQHF.

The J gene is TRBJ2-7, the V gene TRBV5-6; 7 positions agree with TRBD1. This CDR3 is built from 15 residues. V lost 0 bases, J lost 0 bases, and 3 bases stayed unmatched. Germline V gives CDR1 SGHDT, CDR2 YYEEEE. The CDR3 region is CASSLGWTGSYEQYF. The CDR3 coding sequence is TGTGCCAGCAGCTTGGGGTGGACAGGCTCCTACGAGCAGTACTTC. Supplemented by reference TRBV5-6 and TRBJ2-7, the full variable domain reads DAGVTQSPTHLIKTRGQQVTLRCSPKSGHDTVSWYQQALGQGPQFIFQYYEEEERQRGNFPDRFSGHQFPNYSSELNVNALLLGDSALYLCASSLGWTGSYEQYFGPGTRLTVT.

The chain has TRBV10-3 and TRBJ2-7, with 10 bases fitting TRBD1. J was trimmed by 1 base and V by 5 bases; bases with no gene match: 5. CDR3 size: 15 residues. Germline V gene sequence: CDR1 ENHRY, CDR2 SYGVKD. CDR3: CAISSGQGGSYEQYV. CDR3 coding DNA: TGTGCCATCAGTTCCGGACAGGGGGGATCCTACGAGCAGTACGTC.

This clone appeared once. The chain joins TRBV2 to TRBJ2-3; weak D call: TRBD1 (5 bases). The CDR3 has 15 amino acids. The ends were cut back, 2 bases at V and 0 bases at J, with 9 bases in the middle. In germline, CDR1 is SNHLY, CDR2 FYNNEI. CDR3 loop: CASSETGPSTDTQYF. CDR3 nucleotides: TGTGCCAGCAGTGAAACAGGTCCTAGCACAGATACGCAGTATTTT.

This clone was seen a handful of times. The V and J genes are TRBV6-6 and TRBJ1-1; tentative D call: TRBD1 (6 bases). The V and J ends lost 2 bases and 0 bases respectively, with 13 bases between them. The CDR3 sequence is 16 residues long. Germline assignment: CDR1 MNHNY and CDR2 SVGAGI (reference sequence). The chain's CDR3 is CASSYPGQGMNTEAFF. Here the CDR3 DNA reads TGTGCCAGCAGTTACCCCGGGCAGGGGATGAACACTGAAGCTTTCTTT.

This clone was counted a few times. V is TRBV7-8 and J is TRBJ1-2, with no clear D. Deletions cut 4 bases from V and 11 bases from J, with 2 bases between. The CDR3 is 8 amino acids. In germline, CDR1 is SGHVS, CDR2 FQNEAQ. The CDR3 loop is CASSSYTF. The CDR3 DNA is TGTGCCAGCAGCTCGTACACCTTC.

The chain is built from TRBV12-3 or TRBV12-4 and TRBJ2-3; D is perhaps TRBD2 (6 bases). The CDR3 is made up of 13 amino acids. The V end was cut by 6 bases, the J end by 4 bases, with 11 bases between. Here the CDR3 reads CASSRDLADTQYF. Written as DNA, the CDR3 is TGTGCCAGCAGCCGGGACTTAGCAGATACGCAGTATTTT.

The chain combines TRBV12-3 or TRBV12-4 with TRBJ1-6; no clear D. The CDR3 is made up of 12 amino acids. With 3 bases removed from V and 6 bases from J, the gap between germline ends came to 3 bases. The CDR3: CASSFVNSPLHF. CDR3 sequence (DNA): TGTGCCAGCAGTTTCGTTAATTCACCCCTCCACTTT.

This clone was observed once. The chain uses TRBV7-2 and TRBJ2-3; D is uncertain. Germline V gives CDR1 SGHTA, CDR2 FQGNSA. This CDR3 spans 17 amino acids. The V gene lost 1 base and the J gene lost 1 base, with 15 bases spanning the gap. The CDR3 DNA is TGTGCCAGCAGCTTAGGTTGGGCGCCTACAGGCACAGATACGCAGTATTTT. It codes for CASSLGWAPTGTDTQYF.

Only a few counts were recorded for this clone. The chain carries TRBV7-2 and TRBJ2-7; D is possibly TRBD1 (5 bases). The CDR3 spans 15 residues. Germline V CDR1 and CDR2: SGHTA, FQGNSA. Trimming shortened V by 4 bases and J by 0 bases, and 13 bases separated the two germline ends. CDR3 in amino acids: CASSSTRQTSYEQYF. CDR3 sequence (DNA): TGTGCCAGCAGCTCTACCCGACAGACCTCCTACGAGCAGTACTTC.

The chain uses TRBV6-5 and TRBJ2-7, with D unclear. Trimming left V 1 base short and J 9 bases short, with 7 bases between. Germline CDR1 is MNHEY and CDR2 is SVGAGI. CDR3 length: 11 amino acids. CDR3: CASSYFNMQYF. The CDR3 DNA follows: TGTGCCAGCAGTTACTTTAACATGCAGTACTTC.